A single sample gave rise to the 10 T cell receptor beta chains below, sequenced in a study of blood T cell repertoires in COVID-19. Clones were read by immunoSEQ multiplex PCR, and TCRdb kept only the in-frame ones, dropping some. The data contain fewer than 120,000 clones, 85% to 90% of them singletons. Input material: peripheral blood. These receptors were collected from a woman aged 45-59 years with acute or convalescent COVID-19.

The chain employs TRBV28 and TRBJ1-1; perhaps TRBD1 as D (6 bases). Germline V gene sequence: CDR1 MDHEN, CDR2 SYDVKM. V dropped 6 bases and J dropped 4 bases, with 15 bases sitting between them. The CDR3 is 14 amino acids. The CDR3 loop reads CASRGRGGGTEAFF. The CDR3 DNA is TGTGCCAGCAGGGGGCGGGGGGGCGGCACTGAAGCTTTCTTT.

The rearrangement joins TRBV10-3 to TRBJ2-5; weak D call: TRBD1 (6 bases). V lost 3 bases and J 14 bases, leaving 13 bases between the germline ends. The CDR3 is made up of 11 amino acids. The V gene's germline CDR1 is ENHRY and CDR2 SYGVKD. CDR3 loop: CAISEYTGFYF. As DNA, the CDR3 is TGTGCCATCAGTGAATACACAGGGTTCTACTTC.

The chain recombines TRBV19 with TRBJ2-7, with TRBD2 matching 13 bases. The germline gives CDR1 LNHDA, CDR2 SQIVND (reference sequence). Trimming at V came to 4 bases and at J to 3 bases, leaving 15 bases not matched to a gene. The CDR3 is made up of 19 amino acids. The CDR3 bases are TGTGCCAGTAGTAGGTTTAGGACTAGCGGGAGTCTGGACCTCTACGAGCAGTACTTC. This gives the protein CASSRFRTSGSLDLYEQYF.

V usage is TRBV13 and J usage is TRBJ2-2, with 16 nucleotides matching TRBD2. The CDR3 sequence is 20 residues long. The germline gives CDR1 PRHDT, CDR2 FYEKMQ (reference sequence). Trimming at V came to 0 bases and at J to 0 bases, leaving 4 bases not matched to a gene. The CDR3 region is CASSLGGTSGRGTNTGELFF. The CDR3 DNA sequence: TGTGCCAGCAGCTTAGGCGGGACTAGCGGGAGGGGTACGAACACCGGGGAGCTGTTTTTT.

The chain carries TRBV19 and TRBJ1-5, with D uncertain. This CDR3 contains 16 residues. Between the trimmed V and J ends, which lost 5 bases and 3 bases, there was a span of 17 bases. CDR1 is LNHDA and CDR2 is SQIVND in the germline V gene (reference sequence). CDR3 amino acids: CASSYSPQALNQPQHF. The CDR3, as DNA: TGTGCCAGTAGTTACTCTCCGCAGGCACTCAATCAGCCCCAGCATTTT.

The chain joins TRBV28 to TRBJ1-5; D is undetermined. The CDR3 contains 15 residues. V shed 2 bases and J shed 0 bases, with 8 bases lying between them. Germline V lookup: CDR1 MDHEN, CDR2 SYDVKM. The CDR3 nucleotides are TGTGCCAGCAGTTTAATCCACAATAGCAATCAGCCCCAGCATTTT. Translated: CASSLIHNSNQPQHF.

J is TRBJ2-7 and V is TRBV25-1, with 10 bases identical to TRBD1. Germline lookup yields CDR1 MGHDK and CDR2 SYGVNS. After removal of 3 bases from V and 11 bases from J, the junction contained 7 bases not matched to a gene. This CDR3 comprises 13 residues. The CDR3 loop is CASSEAGQGMEYF. In DNA form, the CDR3 reads TGTGCCAGCAGTGAGGCGGGACAGGGGATGGAGTACTTC.

The rearrangement uses TRBV10-2 and TRBJ2-4; tentatively, D is TRBD1 (6 bases). CDR1 is WSHSY, CDR2 SAAADI, per germline. The CDR3 sequence is 16 residues long. The germline V and J ends were trimmed by 4 bases and 0 bases, with 13 bases remaining between them. CDR3 in DNA: TGCGCCAGCAGTGCCTTGGACAGCCTAGCCAAAAACATTCAGTACTTC. Amino acids: CASSALDSLAKNIQYF.

The chain uses TRBV10-1 and TRBJ2-1, with 8 bases identical to TRBD1. The CDR3 totals 16 residues. Looked up from germline, CDR1 is WNHNN and CDR2 is SYGVQD (reference sequence). Losses at the gene ends were 6 bases for V and 3 bases for J; bases not matched to a gene: 10. The CDR3 spells CASRPGQGGYYNEQFF. The CDR3 DNA reads as TGCGCCAGCAGACCAGGACAGGGAGGTTACTACAATGAGCAGTTCTTC.

The chain carries TRBV7-2 and TRBJ2-7, with TRBD2 as a possible D gene (5 bases). This CDR3 has 17 residues. Trimming left V 4 bases short and J 2 bases short, with 21 bases between. Germline CDR1 is SGHTA and CDR2 is FQGNSA. The CDR3 spells CASSSKAPGIPPYEQYF. In DNA form, the CDR3 reads TGTGCCAGCAGCTCAAAAGCTCCGGGGATTCCCCCCTACGAGCAGTACTTC.